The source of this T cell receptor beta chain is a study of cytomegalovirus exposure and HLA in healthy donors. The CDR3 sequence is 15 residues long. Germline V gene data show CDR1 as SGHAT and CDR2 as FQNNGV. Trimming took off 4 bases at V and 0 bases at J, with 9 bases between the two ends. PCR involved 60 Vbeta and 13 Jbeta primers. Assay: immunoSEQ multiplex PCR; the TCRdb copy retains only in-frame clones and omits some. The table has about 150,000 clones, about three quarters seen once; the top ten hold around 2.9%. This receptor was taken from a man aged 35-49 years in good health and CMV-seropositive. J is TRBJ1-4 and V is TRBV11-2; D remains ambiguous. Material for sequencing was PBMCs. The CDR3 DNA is TGTGCCAGCAGCTCCTACCAGGCAACTAATGAAAAACTGTTTTTT. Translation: CASSSYQATNEKLFF.